A selection of T cell receptor beta chains follows, all from one sample in a study of cytomegalovirus exposure and HLA in healthy donors. Sequenced by immunoSEQ multiplex PCR; TCRdb stores in-frame clones only, minus some. The sample gives approximately 110,000 clones, 82% of which show up once; around 2.3% is in the top ten. Sequencing was carried out using PBMCs. The source is a woman aged 18-29 years in good health and CMV-seronegative. Both conserved end residues are part of each CDR3. The D gene is left open where the match is weak. The size field is filled for only some rows; it gives once, few, many or a size class.

D gene	clone size	V gene	J gene	CDR3 protein	CDR3 DNA
.	once	TRBV7-9	TRBJ1-2	CASSSVGYGYTF	TGTGCCAGCAGCTCGGTTGGCTATGGCTACACCTTC
.	.	TRBV6-5	TRBJ2-1	CASSYRGNEQFF	TGTGCCAGCAGTTATCGGGGCAATGAGCAGTTCTTC
.	.	TRBV29-1	TRBJ2-5	CSVEAWVAETQYF	TGCAGCGTTGAGGCGTGGGTAGCGGAGACCCAGTACTTC
.	.	TRBV7-9	TRBJ1-1	CASSWQGSPEAFF	TGTGCCAGCAGCTGGCAGGGGTCGCCTGAAGCTTTCTTT
.	.	TRBV18	TRBJ1-1	CASSPFHPRVQNTEAFF	TGTGCCAGCTCACCGTTCCACCCCAGGGTACAGAACACTGAAGCTTTCTTT
.	.	TRBV5-1	TRBJ2-6	CASSLAGDSGANVLTF	TGCGCCAGCAGCTTGGCCGGTGACTCTGGGGCCAACGTCCTGACTTTC
.	.	TRBV7-2	TRBJ2-7	CASSWTTTYEQYF	TGTGCCAGCAGCTGGACTACGACCTACGAGCAGTACTTC
TRBD1	.	TRBV4-2	TRBJ2-1	CASSQGQGNYNEQFF	TGTGCCAGCAGCCAAGGACAGGGTAACTACAATGAGCAGTTCTTC
.	.	TRBV18	TRBJ1-3	CASSEGTRSGNTIYF	TGTGCCAGCTCAGAGGGTACCCGCTCTGGAAACACCATATATTTT
TRBD1	.	TRBV11-2	TRBJ2-2	CASSLYGTGNTGELFF	TGTGCCAGCAGCTTGTATGGGACAGGGAACACCGGGGAGCTGTTTTTT
.	.	TRBV4-2	TRBJ2-3	CASSHPRTDTQYF	TGTGCCAGCAGCCACCCCCGGACAGATACGCAGTATTTT
.	.	TRBV7-6	TRBJ1-5	CASSSREDQPQHF	TGTGCCAGCAGTTCCAGGGAGGATCAGCCCCAGCATTTT
TRBD1	once	TRBV28	TRBJ1-4	CASSLGQASATNEKLFF	TGTGCCAGCAGTTTAGGACAGGCCTCCGCAACTAATGAAAAACTGTTTTTT
.	once	TRBV5-1	TRBJ2-3	CASSLGQGFADTQYF	TGCGCCAGCAGCTTGGGGCAGGGGTTTGCAGATACGCAGTATTTT
.	once	TRBV7-8	TRBJ1-1	CASSFEGRGVNTEAFF	TGTGCCAGCAGCTTCGAGGGGCGGGGGGTGAACACTGAAGCTTTCTTT
.	.	TRBV4-3	TRBJ1-2	CASSQARPGTTNYGYTF	TGCGCCAGCAGCCAAGCCAGACCCGGGACAACAAACTATGGCTACACCTTC
TRBD1	few	TRBV19	TRBJ1-3	CASTRTGTGNTIYF	TGTGCCAGTACCCGGACAGGGACTGGAAACACCATATATTTT
TRBD1	.	TRBV7-7	TRBJ2-3	CASSPDRVGASTDTQYF	TGTGCCAGCAGCCCCGACAGGGTGGGGGCTAGCACAGATACGCAGTATTTT
TRBD1	.	TRBV29-1	TRBJ1-2	CSARSPGQALSGYTF	TGCAGCGCACGCAGCCCGGGACAGGCCCTTTCTGGCTACACCTTC
.	.	TRBV4-3	TRBJ1-1	CASRRQMNTEAFF	TGCGCCAGCAGACGACAGATGAACACTGAAGCTTTCTTT
.	.	TRBV27	TRBJ1-1	CASSLQGVGNTEAFF	TGTGCCAGCAGTCTACAGGGAGTCGGGAACACTGAAGCTTTCTTT
TRBD2	.	TRBV6-5	TRBJ2-7	CASTPPGGPYEQYF	TGTGCCAGCACTCCCCCGGGGGGACCATACGAGCAGTACTTC
TRBD2	.	TRBV7-6	TRBJ2-3	CASSPRREGTDTQYF	TGTGCCAGCAGCCCGAGACGGGAGGGCACAGATACGCAGTATTTT
TRBD1	few	TRBV18	TRBJ1-2	CASSPDRDGYTF	TGTGCCAGCTCACCGGACAGGGATGGCTACACCTTC
TRBD1	.	TRBV4-2	TRBJ2-5	CASSQALSAQGVQETQYF	TGTGCCAGCAGCCAAGCCCTTAGCGCCCAGGGGGTCCAAGAGACCCAGTACTTC
.	.	TRBV9	TRBJ1-1	CASSRDLGAEAFF	TGTGCCAGCAGCCGTGACTTAGGGGCTGAAGCTTTCTTT
.	.	TRBV6-5	TRBJ2-7	CASSSLSEQYF	TGTGCCAGCAGTTCCTTATCCGAGCAGTACTTC
TRBD1	.	TRBV9	TRBJ2-2	CASSPYSRDRTGELFF	TGTGCCAGCAGCCCCTACAGCCGGGACAGGACCGGGGAGCTGTTTTTT
TRBD2	.	TRBV5-1	TRBJ2-7	CASSLTSGSGLNYEQYF	TGCGCCAGCAGCTTAACTAGCGGGAGCGGCCTTAATTACGAGCAGTACTTC
.	.	TRBV5-1	TRBJ2-1	CASSLAPVNNEQFF	TGCGCCAGTTCCCTAGCCCCAGTTAACAATGAGCAGTTCTTC
.	.	TRBV6-1	TRBJ2-1	CASSDINEQFF	TGTGCCAGCAGTGACATCAATGAGCAGTTCTTC
.	.	TRBV7-9	TRBJ2-1	CASSRLAGMGYNEQFF	TGTGCCAGCAGCCGTTTGGCGGGGATGGGATACAATGAGCAGTTCTTC
TRBD1	.	TRBV19	TRBJ2-3	CASSQGAILRSTDTQYF	TGTGCCAGTAGTCAGGGGGCTATCCTACGCAGCACAGATACGCAGTATTTT
.	.	TRBV2	TRBJ2-5	CASKGEGETQYF	TGTGCCAGCAAGGGGGAGGGGGAGACCCAGTACTTC
.	.	TRBV5-6	TRBJ2-1	CASSFRNEQFF	TGTGCCAGCAGCTTCCGGAATGAGCAGTTCTTC
TRBD2	.	TRBV28	TRBJ2-3	CASSSPSGNGDTQYF	TGTGCCAGCAGTTCCCCCAGCGGGAACGGAGATACGCAGTATTTT
.	.	TRBV27	TRBJ2-3	CASSFSGGSTDTQYF	TGTGCCAGCAGTTTTAGCGGAGGGAGCACAGATACGCAGTATTTT
TRBD1	.	TRBV4-2	TRBJ2-6	CASSQTGGSGANVLTF	TGTGCCAGCAGCCAAACAGGGGGCTCTGGGGCCAACGTCCTGACTTTC
TRBD2	.	TRBV5-1	TRBJ2-1	CASSPGTSGRWNEQFF	TGCGCCAGCAGCCCAGGGACTAGCGGGAGGTGGAATGAGCAGTTCTTC
.	.	TRBV25-1	TRBJ2-7	CASSEGRQQYF	TGTGCCAGCAGTGAGGGCCGCCAGCAGTACTTC
TRBD1	.	TRBV7-2	TRBJ1-2	CASSLDRGDYGYTF	TGTGCCAGCAGCTTAGACAGGGGGGATTATGGCTACACCTTC
TRBD1	.	TRBV11-3	TRBJ1-6	CASSPRQGRSPLHF	TGTGCCAGCAGCCCTCGACAGGGTCGGTCACCCCTCCACTTT
TRBD1	.	TRBV6-5	TRBJ1-1	CASSSTGGYTEAFF	TGTGCCAGCAGTTCGACAGGGGGCTACACTGAAGCTTTCTTT
.	.	TRBV6-4	TRBJ2-3	CASSEEGASGTDTQYF	TGTGCCAGCAGTGAGGAGGGGGCGTCGGGCACAGATACGCAGTATTTT
.	.	TRBV5-1	TRBJ2-5	CASSLGTGEETQYF	TGCGCCAGCAGCTTGGGTACGGGAGAGGAGACCCAGTACTTC
.	few	TRBV19	TRBJ1-5	CASSEQGPKGQPQHF	TGTGCCAGTAGCGAACAGGGCCCCAAGGGTCAGCCCCAGCATTTT